What follows are 23 T cell receptor beta chains derived from one specimen sequenced in a study of blood T cell repertoires in COVID-19. TCRdb's copy holds only in-frame clones and misses some; the assay was immunoSEQ multiplex PCR. The data show around 120,000 clones, more than 90% seen once. Material for sequencing was peripheral blood. The receptors were gathered from a man aged 50 or older with active COVID-19.

The chain joins TRBV19 to TRBJ1-3; D is possibly TRBD1 (6 bases). The CDR3 is made up of 14 amino acids. Trimming took 6 bases from V and 0 from J, leaving 9 bases between them. From germline, CDR1 is LNHDA and CDR2 SQIVND (reference sequence). CDR3 DNA sequence: TGTGCCAGTAGCACAGGGTTCTCTGGAAACACCATATATTTT. Translating gives CASSTGFSGNTIYF.

The V gene is TRBV5-1, the J gene TRBJ2-2; a weak D match, TRBD2 (6 bases). Between the trimmed V and J ends, which lost 4 bases and 2 bases, there was a span of 12 bases. Germline V gene data show CDR1 as SGHRS and CDR2 as YFSETQ. This CDR3 contains 15 residues. The CDR3 protein is CASSPLGGNTGELFF. The CDR3 DNA sequence: TGCGCCAGCAGCCCGTTGGGGGGAAACACCGGGGAGCTGTTTTTT.

In its sample, this clone was seen many times. The V call is TRBV2, the J call TRBJ1-2; D not resolved. The CDR3 sequence is 14 residues long. Deletions cut 3 bases from V and 4 bases from J, with 12 bases between. In germline, CDR1 is SNHLY, CDR2 FYNNEI. DNA for the CDR3: TGTGCCAGCAGTGATTCGGGTCGGGTCTATGGCTACACCTTC. This encodes CASSDSGRVYGYTF.

A single count supports this clone. V and J are TRBV3-1 (or the pseudogene TRBV3-2) and TRBJ2-7; D is possibly TRBD2 (5 bases). There are 14 residues in the CDR3. Trimming pared 0 bases from V and 3 bases from J, leaving 9 bases between. In germline, CDR1 is LGHDT, CDR2 YNNKEL (reference sequence). This CDR3 reads CASSQEFGVYEQYF. DNA for the CDR3: TGTGCCAGCAGCCAAGAATTCGGGGTCTACGAGCAGTACTTC.

The chain is built from TRBV7-6 and TRBJ2-2; 9 positions agree with TRBD2. The CDR3 consists of 15 residues. Losses at the gene ends were 1 base for V and 6 bases for J; bases not matched to a gene: 3. Looked up from germline, CDR1 is SGHVS and CDR2 is FNYEAQ. CDR3 protein: CASSLVSGSAGELFF. Written as DNA, the CDR3 is TGTGCCAGCAGCTTAGTTAGCGGGAGCGCCGGGGAGCTGTTTTTT.

The chain links TRBV7-8 to TRBJ1-1; 9 positions match TRBD1. This CDR3 spans 14 amino acids. From germline, CDR1 is SGHVS and CDR2 FQNEAQ. Germline trimming cut 7 bases from V and 7 bases from J; bases unmatched to any gene: 10. CDR3 coding DNA: TGTGCCAGCACCCTATTGGGACAGGGAGATGAAGCTTTCTTT. It yields the protein CASTLLGQGDEAFF.

This chain uses TRBV12-3 or TRBV12-4 with TRBJ1-2; D unclear. CDR3 size: 13 residues. Trimming cost V 7 bases and J 8 bases, with 17 bases left between them. CDR3 DNA sequence: TGTGCCAGCACCCCATTCGGTTATCAAGGCTACACCTTC. Translating gives CASTPFGYQGYTF.

CDR3 in DNA: TGCAGCGCGGGACAGAGCACCGGGGAGCTGTTTTTT. Translating it yields CSAGQSTGELFF. The J gene is TRBJ2-2, the V gene TRBV29-1; 7 positions match TRBD1. This CDR3 has 12 amino acids. Germline V gives CDR1 SQVTM, CDR2 ANQGSEA. V trimming: 7 bases; J trimming: 4 bases; junction bases outside the gene matches: 3.

The chain employs TRBV5-1 and TRBJ2-2; the match to TRBD1 covers 7 bases. Germline V gene sequence: CDR1 SGHRS, CDR2 YFSETQ. The J segment lost 7 bases and the V segment lost 2 bases, leaving 8 bases of the junction unmatched. This CDR3 has 15 amino acids. The CDR3 nucleotides read TGCGCCAGCAGCTTTCCGAACCAGGGGGTCGGGGAGCTGTTTTTT. The encoded protein is CASSFPNQGVGELFF.

V is TRBV2 and J is TRBJ1-2; D unresolved. Germline V gene lookup returns CDR1 SNHLY and CDR2 FYNNEI. V lost 3 bases, J lost 9 bases, and 29 bases lay in between. The length of the CDR3 is 18 residues. The CDR3 DNA is TGTGCCAGCAGTGAGATTGGCATCCCCAACTATGAGGTCGATCGCTACACCTTC. Translation gives CASSEIGIPNYEVDRYTF. The whole variable domain, filled in from reference TRBV2 and TRBJ1-2, reads EPEVTQTPSHQVTQMGQEVILRCVPISNHLYFYWYRQILGQKVEFLVSFYNNEISEKSEIFDDQFSVERPDGSNFTLKIRSTKLEDSAMYFCASSEIGIPNYEVDRYTFGSGTRLTVV.

The rearrangement joins TRBV5-1 to TRBJ2-5; 10 bases map to TRBD2. The germline V gene encodes CDR1 SGHRS and CDR2 YFSETQ. This CDR3 region has 15 residues. With V trimmed by 0 bases and J by 11 bases, 10 bases remained unmatched. CDR3 in amino acids: CASSLAPSGGAPQYF. In nucleotides, the CDR3 is TGCGCCAGCAGCTTGGCCCCCAGCGGGGGGGCCCCTCAGTACTTC. The full variable domain, in which reference TRBV5-1 and TRBJ2-5 provide the parts outside the CDR3, is KAGVTQTPRYLIKTRGQQVTLSCSPISGHRSVSWYQQTPGQGLQFLFEYFSETQRNKGNFPGRFSGRQFSNSRSEMNVSTLELGDSALYLCASSLAPSGGAPQYFGPGTRLLVL.

The genes are TRBV7-8 and TRBJ2-3; 12 nucleotides align to TRBD2. With 0 bases clipped from V and 3 bases from J, the junction kept 4 bases outside the gene matches. The germline gives CDR1 SGHVS, CDR2 FQNEAQ. The CDR3 consists of 17 residues. CDR3 sequence reads: CASSLAPSGGGTDTQYF. CDR3 sequence (DNA): TGTGCCAGCAGCTTAGCGCCTAGCGGGGGGGGAACAGATACGCAGTATTTT.

This sequence joins TRBV19 and TRBJ1-2; TRBD1 aligns across 11 bases. The CDR3 contains 14 residues. After removal of 6 bases from V and 8 bases from J, the junction contained 8 bases not matched to a gene. Germline V gives CDR1 LNHDA, CDR2 SQIVND (reference sequence). CDR3 sequence (DNA): TGTGCCAGTAGCCTCCGGGACAGGGGGAGGGGCTACACCTTC. It translates to CASSLRDRGRGYTF.

The V gene is TRBV10-2, the J gene TRBJ1-1; 7 positions agree with TRBD1. V lost 4 bases and J lost 0; bases outside the gene matches: 11. CDR3 size: 17 residues. Germline lookup yields CDR1 WSHSY and CDR2 SAAADI. The CDR3 bases are TGCGCCAGCAGTGGAATACGGGACAGTCATATGAACACTGAAGCTTTCTTT. Translating gives CASSGIRDSHMNTEAFF.

The DNA of the CDR3 is TGTGCCAGCAGTGATACGCGGTCAGTTCAGCCCCAGCATTTT. This codes for CASSDTRSVQPQHF. The chain carries TRBV25-1 and TRBJ1-5, with D unresolved. Germline V gives CDR1 MGHDK, CDR2 SYGVNS. This CDR3 contains 14 residues. The V and J ends lost 3 bases and 6 bases respectively, with 12 bases between them.

The chain combines TRBV21-1 with TRBJ1-5. TRBV21-1 represents a pseudogene. The CDR3 is 16 amino acids. The CDR3 nucleotides read TGTGCCAGCCCAAAGGGGAGGTATTGGGGCAATCAGCCCCAGCATTTT. Translating it yields CASPKGRYWGNQPQHF.

This sequence joins TRBV5-1 and TRBJ2-3, with unresolved D. Trimming shortened V by 3 bases and J by 3 bases, and 2 bases separated the two germline ends. The CDR3 length is 11 residues. Germline CDR1 is SGHRS and CDR2 is YFSETQ. This CDR3 reads CASSSTDTQYF. The CDR3 DNA reads TGCGCCAGCAGCTCAACAGATACGCAGTATTTT.

The chain has TRBV19 and TRBJ1-4; 8 bases are a match to TRBD1. Germline V lookup: CDR1 LNHDA, CDR2 SQIVND (reference sequence). The trim removed 1 base at V and 7 bases at J, leaving 8 bases unmatched. This CDR3 contains 16 residues. CDR3 DNA sequence: TGTGCCAGTAGTATAGGGAGACAGGGGATTGGTGAAAAACTGTTTTTT. It is translated as CASSIGRQGIGEKLFF.

A single count supports this clone. The V gene is TRBV3-1 (or the pseudogene TRBV3-2), the J gene TRBJ2-2, with 9 bases identical to TRBD2. CDR1 is LGHDT, CDR2 YNNKEL, per germline (reference sequence). Unmatched junction bases numbered 2, after V lost 7 bases and J lost 5 bases. The CDR3 runs 13 residues. CDR3 in DNA: TGTGCCAGCAAGCGGGAGGCGACCGGGGAGCTGTTTTTT. Protein: CASKREATGELFF.

This clone was recorded a few times. The genes are TRBV30 and TRBJ2-2; 7 positions match TRBD1. This CDR3 is 14 amino acids long. From germline, CDR1 is GTSNPN and CDR2 SVGIG (reference sequence). Trimming took 5 bases from V and 3 from J; bases not matched to a gene: 6. The DNA for the CDR3 is TGTGCCTGGGGTCTGGGACAGTACACCGGGGAGCTGTTTTTT. It translates to CAWGLGQYTGELFF.

V gene TRBV6-5 combines with J gene TRBJ1-2; maybe TRBD1 (5 bases). With 7 bases removed from V and 1 base from J, the gap between germline ends came to 16 bases. CDR1 and CDR2 (germline): MNHEY, SVGAGI. The CDR3 is 15 amino acids. The CDR3 nucleotides read TGTGCCAGCAACCCTGCGAGACAGAATAACTATGGCTACACCTTC. Encoded protein: CASNPARQNNYGYTF.

This clone was seen just once. The rearrangement links TRBV25-1 to TRBJ1-1; no clear D. Trimming left V 4 bases short and J 2 bases short, with 14 bases between. The CDR3 runs 15 residues. Germline values: CDR1 MGHDK, CDR2 SYGVNS. CDR3 in amino acids: CASSGLYPSNTEAFF. The CDR3 DNA is TGTGCCAGCAGTGGCCTATACCCCTCTAACACTGAAGCTTTCTTT.

CDR3 coding DNA: TGCGCCAGCAGCTTGGAGGGGAACGCGGATACGCAGTATTTT. Protein: CASSLEGNADTQYF. V and J are TRBV5-1 and TRBJ2-3, with D possibly being TRBD1 (5 bases). The CDR3 loop spans 14 amino acids. The V end lost 0 bases, the J end lost 6 bases, and 11 bases lay between the germline ends. Germline V gene sequence: CDR1 SGHRS, CDR2 YFSETQ.